This T cell receptor (beta chain) comes out of a study of T cell responses to AZD1222 COVID-19 vaccine. Points from the study as a whole: The donors showed a predominance of white British ancestry and of females, with possible underestimation of clonal diversity. Spike-specific TCR breadth and depth went up after people got two AZD1222 doses. Repertoire collection took place solely once the T cell response had peaked.

Libraries were prepared by immunoSEQ multiplex PCR; TCRdb keeps only in-frame clonotypes and omits some of them. The sample lists over 100,000 clones, about 90% occurring once. This clone was counted once. As yet, its antigen is unknown. The CDR3 spans 17 residues. Losses at the gene ends were 3 bases for V and 5 bases for J; bases not matched to a gene: 10. CDR1 SGDLS and CDR2 YYNGEE come from the germline V gene. The source is an adult in good health. The sequencing here drew on peripheral blood, taken on day 0 of AZD1222 vaccination. J is TRBJ2-3 and V is TRBV9; 12 nucleotides align to TRBD2. The CDR3 DNA reads TGTGCCAGCAGCGCAACCAGACTAGCGGGGGATATAGATACGCAGTATTTT. Residues: CASSATRLAGDIDTQYF.